Sequencing of this T cell receptor beta chain was carried out in a study of cytomegalovirus exposure and HLA in healthy donors (TCRdb year 2017). For the study in its entirety: An earlier analysis of some 620 of the donors reported roughly 300 Gb of sequence data and 117 million unique TCR beta sequences obtained from about 200 million T cells. An early release that covered fewer than 750 HLA-typed donors contained around 300 gigabases of sequencing data and tens of millions of unique TCR sequences. Of the roughly 400 genotyped donors, 65% to 90% fell in the genetic ancestry cluster associated with self-reported Caucasian donors. The study aimed to test whether signatures of past pathogen exposure could be identified by cataloging public T cell receptors. Using immunosequencing, the study profiled T cell repertoires from 500 to 800 subjects and related those repertoires to cytomegalovirus serostatus. Besides the first cohort of around 670 subjects, a separate validation cohort made up of about 120 different subjects was used. To predict cytomegalovirus infection status, the study brought together high-throughput TCR immunosequencing, statistical association of individual TCRs with disease status, and machine learning. A later analysis re-analyzed previously published TCR beta repertoires from several hundred donors and added high-resolution HLA genotyping to study TCR occurrence patterns. Rather than drawing on any new phenotypic data, the later analysis identified candidate immune exposures from TCR beta sequences and the way those sequences occurred across donors. An earlier analysis of some 600 of the donors applied high-throughput TCR beta sequencing to assess whether each TCR beta V gene segment acted as functional or pseudogenic. Donor age, sex, ethnicity and CMV serostatus were compiled alongside the repertoire data. A later genetic analysis took genome-wide SNP genotypes for about 55% of the 666 donors and used that subset as a discovery cohort. Every repertoire in the discovery cohort had been generated on one and the same sequencing platform. Class I and class II HLA loci were covered by the typing at four-digit resolution. Typing coverage varied by locus: about 629-630 donors for A, B, C, DRB1 and DQB1; roughly 500 for DQA1; nearly 610 for DPA1; more than 450 for DPB1. Several DR-DQ haplotypes were handled as single units for association and clustering because linkage in the cohort was strong. Across 398 genotyped donors of the cohort, an average of approximately 200,000 unique TCR beta nucleotide sequences per donor were sequenced, and approximately 17% of those sequences were non-productive. The paper's findings and limits, for the study overall: In the study, around 150 TCR beta chains were listed as associated with cytomegalovirus. When HLA alleles, especially DR and DQ, strongly co-occurred, attributing TCR associations to individual alleles was difficult. In vitro tests confirmed that a few of the cytomegalovirus-associated TCR beta chains recognize cytomegalovirus antigens. In a later analysis, most CMV-associated TCR beta chains were found to appear HLA-restricted, with HLA associations seemingly driven largely by CMV exposure. Compared with the roughly 720-donor mean, donors in an Asian-associated ancestry cluster had fewer N-insertions in productive TCRs, according to a later genetic analysis. Some IMGT-functional V segments, including TRBV6-2 and TRBV6-3, could not be distinguished by the 87-base-pair reads and were therefore excluded. A further reported finding was that TCR beta sequences accurately predicted the HLA-A and HLA-B alleles for most subjects in the first cohort. Because counts were too low, some 17 rarely observed V segments, including chromosome 9 orphons, were left out of the earlier analysis of a few hundred of the donors. The presence/absence analyses assumed that sequencing depth was roughly uniform across donors, and that assumption may not be true. Across donors, most TCR sequences were observed very rarely, whereas some public TCRs were present in many individuals. Correlated functional status among segregating V segments might reflect linkage disequilibrium, but an unknown experimental factor could not be ruled out. V-gene and J-gene trimming of TCR beta chains was associated with a missense DCLRE1C variant in a later genetic analysis, and the association was replicated in an independent cohort. In an earlier analysis of 587 of the donors, most TCR beta V segments appeared in productive rearrangements about 87% or about 30% of the time, broadly matching IMGT annotations. A later analysis reported that several top co-occurrence clusters appeared linked to parvovirus B19, influenza, CMV and Epstein-Barr virus. In a later analysis, HLA-associated TCR beta chains showed more clonal expansion and lower generation probabilities than non-associated chains that were equally common. The classifier was reported to diagnose cytomegalovirus status with high specificity and sensitivity in both the original and validation cohorts. According to a later analysis, TCR association rates differed among HLA loci, with DRB1 alleles showing the most associated TCRs and HLA-C alleles showing the fewest. In a later analysis, some 18,000 TCR beta sequences were associated with specific HLA alleles at a false discovery rate of 0.05. The only immune exposure information available for the cohort was CMV serostatus. Because some donors lacked HLA typing at each locus, the association tests relied only on the typed subset. A cluster of highly shared sequence variants was judged likely to represent a technical artifact of the sequencing pipeline. The authors suggested that the approach could potentially be generalized to other disease states and immunological phenotypes. The cohort was sequenced for TCR beta chains only, and without alpha or paired-chain data the features that could be detected were limited.

Libraries were constructed by the immunoSEQ multiplex PCR assay. The multiplex PCR relied on a mix of 60 forward primers for TCR Vbeta segments and 13 reverse primers for TCR Jbeta segments. The CDR3 region of rearranged TCR beta genes was amplified from genomic DNA by a multiplex PCR assay. On the Illumina HiSeq System, the amplified TCR beta libraries were sequenced as 87-base-pair reads. The source study handled its data this way. Across the 500 to 850 repertoires, a later analysis counted 80 million or so unique TCR beta chains, approximately 10 million of which were shared by at least two donors. To remove PCR and sequencing errors, raw reads were error-corrected and collapsed into unique sequences using a nearest-neighbor algorithm that merged closely related sequences. V, D and J gene segments were assigned by aligning CDR3 sequences to IMGT reference sequences. For a sequence to be retained, a match of at least six nucleotides was required to both a V gene segment and a J gene segment. Rearrangements were called productive when the CDR3 lacked stop codons and stayed in frame with V and J; all others were non-productive. CDR3 was defined by IMGT convention, running from the second conserved V-encoded cysteine to the conserved J-encoded phenylalanine. In an earlier analysis of around 540 of the donors, sequences lacking an unambiguous match to a single V gene segment were excluded. In an earlier analysis of several hundred of the donors, V segments were called functional above 56.7% productive rearrangements and were called segregating when the between-donor standard deviation exceeded 5%. To diagnose cytomegalovirus status from the catalog of TCR beta chain sequences, a statistical classification framework was built. In a later analysis, TCR nucleotide sequences were compared against IMGT/GENE-DB human TR gene sequences so that V and J genes could be assigned. The TCRdist pipeline was used in a later analysis to assign CDR3 sequences and most-parsimonious VDJ recombination scenarios. In a later analysis, each TCR beta chain was defined by its CDR3 amino acid sequence together with its V-gene family, and reads lacking a unique V-gene family were excluded. A later analysis removed 500 to 600 highly shared, low-generation-probability nucleotide sequences to deal with suspected cross-contamination and a sequencing artifact. A later analysis calculated a clonal expansion index for each public chain from normalized within-repertoire ranks of inferred template counts. Generation probabilities in a later analysis came from a VDJ recombination model fitted to out-of-frame rearrangements, and those results were checked against IGoR. In a later analysis, TCR-TCR, TCR-HLA and TCR-CMV co-occurrence was scored with hypergeometric tests, and a repertoire-size bias correction was applied to TCR pairs. False discovery rates were estimated in a later analysis by permuting HLA or CMV assignments 20 times. In a later analysis, co-occurring TCRs were grouped using DBSCAN, with TCRdist sequence similarity added in when clustering inside HLA-allele-positive subsets. Co-occurrence clustering excluded repertoires with fewer than 30,000 or more than 120,000 public chains, plus five with anomalous nucleotide sharing. Held by TCRdb, this immuneACCESS table contains in-frame sequences only and omits some clones. Under half of the omission traces to an unresolved V gene where checked; the cause of the rest is unknown. The V and J calls and the clone size are those of that table, but D and trimming were determined from the DNA. The sample yields 120,000 or so clones; approximately 80% were counted once. The top ten clonotypes cover roughly 3.1% of the sample.

A distance of 18 bases separates the germline ends of V and J, which lose 2 bases and 5 bases respectively. The CDR3 covers 17 residues, taking in both the cysteine and the phenylalanine. The retained sequence is limited to the CDR3, 51 bases, with the frame set at the first base. CDR1 is given as SEHNR and CDR2 as FQNEAQ, both from the germline V gene (reference sequence). With respect to this clone: No antigen is known for it. The sample holds no much larger clone one base away, and base qualities are not on file.

In total, more than 500 healthy bone marrow donors made up the cohort. At the time of sampling, every cohort member was nominally healthy, though immune exposures that went unrecorded were likely present. The donor was CMV seronegative and was included in the group of several hundred seronegative cohort members. Every donor gave a peripheral blood sample, and the peripheral blood mononuclear cells from that sample were used for TCR beta sequencing. The Qiagen DNeasy Blood Extraction Kit was used to extract genomic DNA from the blood cell samples. The receptor was derived from a young man in good health and CMV-seronegative. The sequence links TRBV7-9 to TRBJ2-2; TRBD1 might be the D gene, on 5 matching bases. The material sequenced was PBMCs. The CDR3 reads as follows: CASSLPPRTSPTGELFF. The nucleotide sequence is TGTGCCAGCAGCTTACCTCCCAGGACATCGCCGACCGGGGAGCTGTTTTTT.